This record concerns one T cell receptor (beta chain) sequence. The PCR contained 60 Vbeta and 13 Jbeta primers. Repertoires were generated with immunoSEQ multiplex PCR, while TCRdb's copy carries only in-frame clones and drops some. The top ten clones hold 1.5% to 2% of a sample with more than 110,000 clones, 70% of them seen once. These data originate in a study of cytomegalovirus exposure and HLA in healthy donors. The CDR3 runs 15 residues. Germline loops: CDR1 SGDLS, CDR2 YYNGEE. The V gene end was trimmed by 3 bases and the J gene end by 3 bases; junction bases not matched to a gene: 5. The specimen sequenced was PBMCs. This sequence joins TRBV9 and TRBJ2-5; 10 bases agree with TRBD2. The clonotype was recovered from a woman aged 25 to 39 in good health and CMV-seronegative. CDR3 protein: CASSASGGAEETQYF. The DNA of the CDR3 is TGTGCCAGCAGCGCAAGCGGGGGGGCAGAAGAGACCCAGTACTTC. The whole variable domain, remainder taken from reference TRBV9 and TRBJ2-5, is DSGVTQTPKHLITATGQRVTLRCSPRSGDLSVYWYQQSLDQGLQFLIQYYNGEERAKGNILERFSAQQFPDLHSELNLSSLELGDSALYFCASSASGGAEETQYFGPGTRLLVL.